The rows below give T cell receptor beta chains drawn from one sample of a study of technical replicates of blood from several donors. Sequenced by immunoSEQ multiplex PCR; TCRdb stores in-frame clones only, minus some. The sample consists of about 84,000 clones, roughly 93% of them appearing once. Sequenced: T cells isolated from PBMCs. Receptors were obtained from a human donor in good health. Both conserved end residues are part of each CDR3. D genes are given only for firm matches. Some rows mark clone size as missing; the rest say once, few, many or name a class of expanded clone.

j_call clone_size v_call d_call cdr3_aa cdr3_nt
TRBJ1-5 . TRBV19 . CASSIFRGGLGNQPQHF TGTGCCAGTAGTATATTTCGGGGAGGATTGGGCAATCAGCCCCAGCATTTT
TRBJ2-1 . TRBV5-3 TRBD2 CARSLGTSGRSPYNEQFF TGTGCCAGAAGCTTGGGGACTAGCGGGAGGTCCCCCTACAATGAGCAGTTCTTC
TRBJ2-7 . TRBV10-2 . CASSEVGEVHEQYF TGCGCCAGCAGTGAGGTGGGAGAGGTCCACGAGCAGTACTTC
TRBJ2-5 once TRBV28 . CASRRGFQETQYF TGTGCCAGCAGGCGGGGTTTTCAAGAGACCCAGTACTTC
TRBJ1-1 . TRBV2 TRBD1 CASSPRDRANTEAFF TGTGCCAGCAGTCCCCGGGACAGGGCGAACACTGAAGCTTTCTTT
TRBJ2-1 few TRBV6-5 TRBD2 CASSYSIGGTEQFF TGTGCCAGCAGTTACTCGATCGGGGGGACTGAGCAGTTCTTC
TRBJ1-2 . TRBV6-1 . CASQETISGYTF TGTGCCAGCCAGGAGACTATTAGTGGCTACACCTTC
TRBJ2-7 . TRBV9 . CASSFGHDSYEQYF TGTGCCAGCAGCTTCGGACACGACTCCTACGAGCAGTACTTC
TRBJ2-6 . TRBV5-8 TRBD1 CASSPGTAISGANVLTF TGTGCCAGCAGCCCCGGGACAGCGATCTCTGGGGCCAACGTCCTGACTTTC
TRBJ2-4 . TRBV11-3 . CASSYLFRGAKNIQYF TGTGCCAGCAGCTACCTCTTCAGGGGAGCCAAAAACATTCAGTACTTC
TRBJ2-3 . TRBV10-1 TRBD1 CASSDGTGTDTQYF TGCGCCAGCAGTGACGGGACAGGCACAGATACGCAGTATTTT
TRBJ1-5 . TRBV30 . CAWSDAHNQPQHF TGTGCCTGGAGTGATGCGCACAATCAGCCCCAGCATTTT
TRBJ1-3 . TRBV10-3 . CAISPDRFSGNTIYF TGTGCCATCAGCCCCGACAGGTTCTCTGGAAACACCATATATTTT
TRBJ1-3 . TRBV28 TRBD1 CASHPGTGAGNTIYF TGTGCCAGCCACCCTGGGACAGGGGCTGGAAACACCATATATTTT
TRBJ2-3 . TRBV27 TRBD2 CASSSYPPGLAGADTQYF TGTGCCAGCAGTTCCTACCCCCCAGGACTAGCGGGAGCAGATACGCAGTATTTT
TRBJ2-1 . TRBV28 TRBD2 CASSSKPRLAEIYNEQFF TGTGCCAGCAGTTCCAAGCCGCGACTAGCGGAAATTTACAATGAGCAGTTCTTC
TRBJ1-2 . TRBV30 . CAWSAPGNYGYTF TGTGCCTGGAGTGCTCCAGGGAACTATGGCTACACCTTC
TRBJ1-2 . TRBV5-1 . CASSLGSTDNGYTF TGCGCCAGCAGCTTGGGCTCGACAGACAATGGCTACACCTTC
TRBJ1-1 . TRBV4-1 . CASSQARGIEAFF TGCGCCAGCAGCCAAGCCAGGGGCATTGAAGCTTTCTTT
TRBJ1-4 . TRBV5-4 . CASRSRGGEKLFF TGTGCCAGCAGATCACGGGGAGGTGAAAAACTGTTTTTT
TRBJ2-7 . TRBV5-1 . CASSLPTLQGEQYF TGCGCCAGCAGCCTACCCACGCTACAGGGCGAGCAGTACTTC
TRBJ2-7 . TRBV6-5 . CASSYNRLAAYEQYF TGTGCCAGCAGTTACAATAGGCTAGCTGCCTACGAGCAGTACTTC
TRBJ1-2 . TRBV5-1 . CASSLMGGAHGYTF TGCGCCAGCAGCTTGATGGGAGGGGCCCATGGCTACACCTTC
TRBJ1-2 . TRBV6-5 TRBD1 CASSYSWRGQGNGYTF TGTGCCAGCAGTTACTCGTGGCGAGGACAGGGGAATGGCTACACCTTC
TRBJ2-3 . TRBV7-2 . CASSRTSPADTQYF TGTGCCAGCAGCCGAACTAGCCCGGCAGATACGCAGTATTTT
TRBJ2-5 . TRBV29-1 TRBD2 CSGTSLQETQYF TGCAGCGGGACTAGCTTACAAGAGACCCAGTACTTC
TRBJ2-1 . TRBV18 TRBD2 CASSPLPIAGGMTEQFF TGTGCCAGCTCACCACTGCCTATAGCGGGAGGGATGACGGAGCAGTTCTTC
TRBJ1-5 . TRBV29-1 . CSVEQDTNQPQHF TGCAGCGTTGAACAGGACACCAATCAGCCCCAGCATTTT
TRBJ2-1 . TRBV5-6 . CASSLSGQNPNSYNEQFF TGTGCCAGCAGCTTAAGCGGTCAGAACCCCAACTCCTACAATGAGCAGTTCTTC
TRBJ2-7 . TRBV5-1 TRBD1 CASSSRQGFLYEQYF TGCGCCAGCAGCTCGCGACAGGGCTTCCTCTACGAGCAGTACTTC
TRBJ2-4 . TRBV6-5 . CASRKGDIQYF TGTGCCAGCAGGAAGGGGGACATTCAGTACTTC
TRBJ1-4 once TRBV2 TRBD1 CASSGPGQTNEKLFF TGTGCCAGCAGCGGACCGGGACAGACTAATGAAAAACTGTTTTTT
TRBJ1-2 . TRBV5-1 TRBD1 CASSLGGTGGYTF TGCGCCAGCAGCTTGGGAGGGACAGGCGGCTACACCTTC
TRBJ2-5 . TRBV2 . CASSVDSLGTQYF TGTGCCAGCAGTGTTGACTCTCTCGGGACCCAGTACTTC
TRBJ2-5 . TRBV23-1 TRBD1 CASSPKTGRETQYF TGCGCCAGCAGTCCAAAGACAGGGAGAGAGACCCAGTACTTC
TRBJ1-1 . TRBV29-1 . CSVGRDWDTEAFF TGCAGCGTTGGGAGGGATTGGGACACTGAAGCTTTCTTT
TRBJ1-4 . TRBV20-1 . CSARGAGYEAF TGCAGTGCTAGAGGCGCAGGGTACGAGGCGTTT
TRBJ2-1 . TRBV5-6 TRBD1 CASSLYRDRAAYNEQFF TGTGCCAGCAGCTTGTACCGGGACAGGGCGGCCTACAATGAGCAGTTCTTC
TRBJ2-1 once TRBV28 . CASSGGVAEGLNEQFF TGTGCCAGCAGCGGGGGAGTAGCGGAGGGACTCAATGAGCAGTTCTTC
TRBJ2-5 few TRBV5-4 TRBD1 CASSPGGVQETQYF TGTGCCAGCAGCCCAGGGGGCGTCCAAGAGACCCAGTACTTC
TRBJ1-2 . TRBV5-6 . CASSLLGEDYGYTF TGTGCCAGCAGCTTGCTGGGGGAGGACTATGGCTACACCTTC